This TCR beta chain was identified during a study of blood T cell repertoires in COVID-19. The overall study: Donors in the United States, Italy and Spain gave samples during acute or convalescent COVID-19.

Assay: immunoSEQ multiplex PCR; the TCRdb copy retains only in-frame clones and omits some. The data show about 100,000 clones, with around four fifths seen just once and roughly 13% held by the top ten. Sequences were obtained from peripheral blood. The TCR was taken from a man aged 50-59 years with active or convalescent COVID-19.

CDR3 region: CASSPEGATYEQYF. In nucleotides, the CDR3 is TGTGCCAGCAGCCCGGAGGGAGCTACCTACGAGCAGTACTTC. The chain links TRBV7-2 to TRBJ2-7, with D possibly TRBD2 on 6 matching bases. This CDR3 is 14 amino acids long. The germline gives CDR1 SGHTA, CDR2 FQGNSA. Trimming took off 5 bases at V and 2 bases at J, with 13 bases between the two ends.